Listed below are T cell receptor beta chains from one sample, sequenced in a study of blood T cells in healthy people across ages. TCRdb fed the 5' RACE reads into MiXCR, producing one record per CDR3 protein. This sample has roughly 640,000 distinct CDR3 sequences, with about 30% found just once. Sequenced: blood. These receptors all come from a woman of 80 years or more in good health. Both conserved end residues are part of each CDR3. The D gene is left open where the match is weak. Size is omitted from some rows. Given values are once, few, many or a class for expanded clones.

DNA	CDR3	V	J	D	size
TGCGCCAGCAGCAAGGGACAAAGCTCCTACAATGAGCAGTTCTTC	CASSKGQSSYNEQFF	TRBV5-1	TRBJ2-1	-	few
TGTGCCACCAGTGTAGGGGACGGGAGGAACACTGAAGCTTTCTTT	CATSVGDGRNTEAFF	TRBV24-1	TRBJ1-1	-	few
TGTGCCAGCAGTTTACAGGGAAGGGGCACTGAAGCTTTCTTT	CASSLQGRGTEAFF	TRBV12-3/TRBV12-4	TRBJ1-1	-	many
TGTGCCAGCAGTTTGACGCCAGGACGGGCCGAGCAGTACTTC	CASSLTPGRAEQYF	TRBV27	TRBJ2-7	-	-
TGTGCCAGCAGCCGCGAAAGGACAGGGGGTTATCTTAGCACAGATACGCAGTATTTT	CASSRERTGGYLSTDTQYF	TRBV3-1	TRBJ2-3	TRBD1	many
TGTGCCAGCAGCCCCTTCGGACGCCGGGTGGGTATCTACGAGCAGTACTTC	CASSPFGRRVGIYEQYF	TRBV3-1	TRBJ2-7	-	-
TGTGCCAGCAGTTCCTTTAGCGGGAGCACAGATACGCAGTATTTT	CASSSFSGSTDTQYF	TRBV7-2	TRBJ2-3	TRBD2	many
TGTGCCAGCAGTTCCCCTTTCGGCGTATACGAGCAGTACTTC	CASSSPFGVYEQYF	TRBV6-2/TRBV6-3	TRBJ2-7	-	many
TGCAGTGCTGGACCCGACGACTCCTACGAGCAGTACTTC	CSAGPDDSYEQYF	TRBV20-1	TRBJ2-7	-	-
TGTGCCAGCAGCGGCCGACAGGTTGGGAATTCACCCCTCCACTTT	CASSGRQVGNSPLHF	TRBV6-1	TRBJ1-6	-	-
TGTGCCAGCAGCGAAGGACGCTTCGGGAAGGACACTGAAGCTTTCTTT	CASSEGRFGKDTEAFF	TRBV21-1	TRBJ1-1	-	-
TGTGCCAGCAGCTTTGCAGGGAGCACTGAAGCTTTCTTT	CASSFAGSTEAFF	TRBV4-2	TRBJ1-1	-	many
TGCAGTGCTCCATTGACTAGCGGGGCTTACAATGAGCAGTTCTTC	CSAPLTSGAYNEQFF	TRBV20-1	TRBJ2-1	TRBD2	many
TGTGCCAGCAGGGCCCTAATTGGACTGGGGAACACTGAAGCTTTCTTT	CASRALIGLGNTEAFF	TRBV9	TRBJ1-1	-	few
TGTGCCAGCAGTCAAACCGGGACGGTAAATCAGCCCCAGCATTTT	CASSQTGTVNQPQHF	TRBV27	TRBJ1-5	-	-
TGTGCCAGCTCACCAGGGTACGCGAACACTGAAGCTTTCTTT	CASSPGYANTEAFF	TRBV18	TRBJ1-1	-	few
TGCAGTGCTCGGGTTGGGACTAGCGGACTCTACGAGCAGTACTTC	CSARVGTSGLYEQYF	TRBV20-1	TRBJ2-7	TRBD2	-
TGTGCCTGGAGTGGGACAGGGGGATGGAATGAGCAGTTCTTC	CAWSGTGGWNEQFF	TRBV30	TRBJ2-1	TRBD1	many
TGTGCCAGCACTCCCGACCAGCGGGGGCCAAATGAGCAGTACTTC	CASTPDQRGPNEQYF	TRBV5-8	TRBJ2-7	TRBD2	-
TGTGCCAGCAGTGGCAGCCAAGTTGGTGGCTACACCTTC	CASSGSQVGGYTF	TRBV6-1	TRBJ1-2	-	-
TGTGCCAGCAGCCGGGACAGGGAATTATACGAGCAGTACTTC	CASSRDRELYEQYF	TRBV4-2	TRBJ2-7	TRBD1	many
TGTGCCATGAAACAGGGGGCTGGCTACGAGCAGTACTTC	CAMKQGAGYEQYF	TRBV6-2/TRBV6-3	TRBJ2-7	TRBD1	-
TGTGCCAGCAGTCCAATAGCGGGGGGGCCCTACAATGAGCAATACTTC	CASSPIAGGPYNEQYF	TRBV7-9	TRBJ2-1	TRBD2	-
TGTGCCAGCAGTGGGACGGACTATGGCTACACCTTC	CASSGTDYGYTF	TRBV2	TRBJ1-2	-	-
TGCAGCGTTGGGGTCGGGACAGGGGACCAGCCCCAGCATTTT	CSVGVGTGDQPQHF	TRBV29-1	TRBJ1-5	TRBD1	many
TGTGCCAGCAGCTTAAAGGGCAATGAGCAGTTCTTC	CASSLKGNEQFF	TRBV7-2	TRBJ2-1	-	many
TGTGCCTGGAGTGAACAGGGAAGAGAAAAACTGTTTTTT	CAWSEQGREKLFF	TRBV30	TRBJ1-4	-	few
TGTGCCAGCAGTCTCCGTTGGCTAGCGGGGAATGAGCAGTTCTTC	CASSLRWLAGNEQFF	TRBV28	TRBJ2-1	TRBD2	many
TGTGCCAGCAGCTCGGGGGGGACTAGCGGGGTAGTCTATGAGCAGTTCTTC	CASSSGGTSGVVYEQFF	TRBV7-2	TRBJ2-1	TRBD2	many